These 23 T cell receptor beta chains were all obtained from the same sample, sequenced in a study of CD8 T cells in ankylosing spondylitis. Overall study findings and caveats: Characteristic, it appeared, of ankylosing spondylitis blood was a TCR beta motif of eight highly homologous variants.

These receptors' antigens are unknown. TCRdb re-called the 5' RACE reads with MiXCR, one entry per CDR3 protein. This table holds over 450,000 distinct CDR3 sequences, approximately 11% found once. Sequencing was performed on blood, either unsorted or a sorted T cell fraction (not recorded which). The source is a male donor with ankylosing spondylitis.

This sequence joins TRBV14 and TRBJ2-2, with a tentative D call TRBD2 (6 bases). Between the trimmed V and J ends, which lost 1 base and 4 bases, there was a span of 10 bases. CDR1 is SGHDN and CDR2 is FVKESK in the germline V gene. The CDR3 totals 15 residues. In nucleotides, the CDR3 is TGTGCCAGCAGCCAAGTAATAGCGGCCACCGGGGAGCTGTTTTTT. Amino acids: CASSQVIAATGELFF.

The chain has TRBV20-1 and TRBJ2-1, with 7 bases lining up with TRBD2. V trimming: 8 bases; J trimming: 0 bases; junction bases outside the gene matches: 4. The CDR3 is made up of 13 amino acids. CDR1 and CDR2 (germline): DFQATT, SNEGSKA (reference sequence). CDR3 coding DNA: TGCAGTTGGGAGGGTGGCTCCTACAATGAGCAGTTCTTC. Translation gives CSWEGGSYNEQFF.

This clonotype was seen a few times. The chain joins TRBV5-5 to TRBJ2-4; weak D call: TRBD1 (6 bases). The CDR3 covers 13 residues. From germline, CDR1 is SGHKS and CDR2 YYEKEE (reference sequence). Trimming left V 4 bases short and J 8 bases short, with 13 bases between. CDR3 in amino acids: CASSTNRADIQYF. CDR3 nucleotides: TGTGCCAGCAGCACCAACAGGGCAGACATTCAGTACTTC.

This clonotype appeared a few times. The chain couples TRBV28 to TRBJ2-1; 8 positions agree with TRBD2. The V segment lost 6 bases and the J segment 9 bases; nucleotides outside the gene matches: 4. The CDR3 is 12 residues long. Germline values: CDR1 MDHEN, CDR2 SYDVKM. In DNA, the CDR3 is TGTGCCAGCAGGTTAGCGGGAAGTGAGCAGTTCTTC. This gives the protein CASRLAGSEQFF.

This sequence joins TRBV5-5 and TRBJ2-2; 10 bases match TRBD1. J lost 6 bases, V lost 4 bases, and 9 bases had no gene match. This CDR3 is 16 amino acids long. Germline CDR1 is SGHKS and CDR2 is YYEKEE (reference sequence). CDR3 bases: TGTGCCAGCAGCACACCTGACAGGGGGCGGGCCGGGGAGCTGTTTTTT. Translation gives CASSTPDRGRAGELFF.

CDR3 sequence reads: CSGASGQETQYF. In nucleotides, the CDR3 is TGCAGCGGTGCTAGCGGACAAGAGACCCAGTACTTC. The V and J genes are TRBV29-1 and TRBJ2-5, with 7 bases lining up with TRBD2. The CDR3 sequence is 12 residues long. Trimming removed 7 bases from V and 2 bases from J; junction bases left unmatched: 4. The V gene's germline CDR1 is SQVTM and CDR2 ANQGSEA.

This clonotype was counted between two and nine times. CDR3 loop: CASSPGLVEQFF. The CDR3 nucleotides are TGTGCCAGCAGCCCGGGACTAGTGGAGCAGTTCTTC. The chain links TRBV5-6 to TRBJ2-1; 8 nucleotides align to TRBD2. The J segment lost 10 bases and the V segment lost 4 bases, leaving 4 bases of the junction unmatched. This CDR3 contains 12 residues. The V gene's germline CDR1 is SGHDT and CDR2 YYEEEE.

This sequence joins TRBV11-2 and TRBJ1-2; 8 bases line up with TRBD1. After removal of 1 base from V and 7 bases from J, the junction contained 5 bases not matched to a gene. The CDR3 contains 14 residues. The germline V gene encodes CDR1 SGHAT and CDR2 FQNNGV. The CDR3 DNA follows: TGTGCCAGCAGCTTAGGCTGGGACAGGAGTGGCTACACCTTC. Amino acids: CASSLGWDRSGYTF.

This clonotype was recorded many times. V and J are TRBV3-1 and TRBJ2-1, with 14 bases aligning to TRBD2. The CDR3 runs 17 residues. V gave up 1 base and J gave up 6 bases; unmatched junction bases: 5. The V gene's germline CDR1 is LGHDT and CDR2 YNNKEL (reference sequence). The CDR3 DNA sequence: TGTGCCAGCAGCCAAGGAGGGACTAGCGGGAGTCTCAATGAGCAGTTCTTC. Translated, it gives CASSQGGTSGSLNEQFF.

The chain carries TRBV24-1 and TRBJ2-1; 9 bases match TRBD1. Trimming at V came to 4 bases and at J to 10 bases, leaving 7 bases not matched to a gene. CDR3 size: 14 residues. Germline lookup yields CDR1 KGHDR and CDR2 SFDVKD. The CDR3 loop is CATSETGGLREQFF. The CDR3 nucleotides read TGTGCCACCAGTGAAACAGGGGGCCTGCGGGAGCAGTTCTTC.

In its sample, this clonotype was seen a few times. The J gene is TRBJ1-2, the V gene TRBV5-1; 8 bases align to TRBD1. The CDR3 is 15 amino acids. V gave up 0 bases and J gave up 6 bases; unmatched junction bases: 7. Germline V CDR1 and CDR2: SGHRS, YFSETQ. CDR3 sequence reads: CASSLGQGTAHGYTF. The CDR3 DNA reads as TGCGCCAGCAGCTTGGGACAGGGGACAGCGCATGGCTACACCTTC.

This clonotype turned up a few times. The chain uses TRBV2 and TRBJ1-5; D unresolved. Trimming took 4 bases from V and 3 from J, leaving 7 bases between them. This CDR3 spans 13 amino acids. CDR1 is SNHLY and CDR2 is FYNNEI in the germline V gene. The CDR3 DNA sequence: TGTGCCAGCAGTGGGGAGAACAATCAGCCCCAGCATTTT. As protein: CASSGENNQPQHF. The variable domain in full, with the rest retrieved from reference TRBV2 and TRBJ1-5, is EPEVTQTPSHQVTQMGQEVILRCVPISNHLYFYWYRQILGQKVEFLVSFYNNEISEKSEIFDDQFSVERPDGSNFTLKIRSTKLEDSAMYFCASSGENNQPQHFGDGTRLSIL.

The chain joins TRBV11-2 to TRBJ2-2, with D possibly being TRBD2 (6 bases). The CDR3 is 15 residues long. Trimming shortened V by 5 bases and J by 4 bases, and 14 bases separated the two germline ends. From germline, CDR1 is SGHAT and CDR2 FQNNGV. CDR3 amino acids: CASSPWGEGTGELFF. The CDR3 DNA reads TGTGCCAGCAGCCCGTGGGGGGAAGGCACCGGGGAGCTGTTTTTT.

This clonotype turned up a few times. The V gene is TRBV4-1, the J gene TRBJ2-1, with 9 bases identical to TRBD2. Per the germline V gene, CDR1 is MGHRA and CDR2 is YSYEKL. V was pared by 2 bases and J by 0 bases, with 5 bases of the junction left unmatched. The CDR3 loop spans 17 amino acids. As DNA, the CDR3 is TGCGCCAGCAGCCAACCTAGCGGGAAGGTCTCCTACAATGAGCAGTTCTTC. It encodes CASSQPSGKVSYNEQFF.

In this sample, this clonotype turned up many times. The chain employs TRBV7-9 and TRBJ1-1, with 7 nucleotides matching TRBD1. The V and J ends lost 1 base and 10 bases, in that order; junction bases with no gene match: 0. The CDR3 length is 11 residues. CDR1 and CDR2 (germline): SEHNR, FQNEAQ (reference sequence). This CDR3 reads CASSLGTGAFF. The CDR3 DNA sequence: TGTGCCAGCAGCTTAGGGACAGGAGCTTTCTTT.

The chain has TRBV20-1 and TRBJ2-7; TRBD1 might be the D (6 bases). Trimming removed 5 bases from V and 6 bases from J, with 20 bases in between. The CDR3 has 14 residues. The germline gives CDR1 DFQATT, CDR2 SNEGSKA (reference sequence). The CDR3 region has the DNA TGCAGTGCTTCCCGGCCGTACAGGGTCGGCGAGCAGTACTTC. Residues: CSASRPYRVGEQYF.

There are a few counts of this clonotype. Written as DNA, the CDR3 is TGTGCCAGCAGCCAGCAAACCTATGGCTACACCTTC. Translation gives CASSQQTYGYTF. The rearrangement uses TRBV7-9 and TRBJ1-2; no clear D gene. Germline V gene sequence: CDR1 SEHNR, CDR2 FQNEAQ (reference sequence). The CDR3 is 12 residues long. The V end was cut by 5 bases, the J end by 4 bases, with 8 bases between.

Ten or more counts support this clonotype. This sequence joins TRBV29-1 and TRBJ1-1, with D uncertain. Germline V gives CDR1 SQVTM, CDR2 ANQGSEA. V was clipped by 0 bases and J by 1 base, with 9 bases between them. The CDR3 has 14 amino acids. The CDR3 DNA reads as TGCAGCGTTGAAGATTATCGACGGAACACTGAAGCTTTCTTT. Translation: CSVEDYRRNTEAFF.

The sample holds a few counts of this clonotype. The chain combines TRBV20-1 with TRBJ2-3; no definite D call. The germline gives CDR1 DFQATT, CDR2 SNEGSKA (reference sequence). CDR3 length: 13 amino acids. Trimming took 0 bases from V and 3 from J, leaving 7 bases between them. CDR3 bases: TGCAGTGCTAGAGATTCCACTACAGATACGCAGTATTTT. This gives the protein CSARDSTTDTQYF.

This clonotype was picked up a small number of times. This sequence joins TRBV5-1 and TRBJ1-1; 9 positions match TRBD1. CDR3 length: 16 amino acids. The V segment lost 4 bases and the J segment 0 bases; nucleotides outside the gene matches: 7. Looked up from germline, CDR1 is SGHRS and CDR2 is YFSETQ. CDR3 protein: CASSIHGQGMNTEAFF. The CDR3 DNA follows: TGCGCCAGCAGCATACATGGACAGGGGATGAACACTGAAGCTTTCTTT. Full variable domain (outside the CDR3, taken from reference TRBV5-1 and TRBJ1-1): KAGVTQTPRYLIKTRGQQVTLSCSPISGHRSVSWYQQTPGQGLQFLFEYFSETQRNKGNFPGRFSGRQFSNSRSEMNVSTLELGDSALYLCASSIHGQGMNTEAFFGQGTRLTVV.

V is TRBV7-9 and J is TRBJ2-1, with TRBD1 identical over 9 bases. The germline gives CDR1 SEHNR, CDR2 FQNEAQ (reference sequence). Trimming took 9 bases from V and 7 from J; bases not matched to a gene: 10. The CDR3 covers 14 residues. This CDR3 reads CASPPGTGFNEQFF. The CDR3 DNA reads TGTGCCAGTCCTCCGGGGACAGGGTTTAATGAGCAGTTCTTC.

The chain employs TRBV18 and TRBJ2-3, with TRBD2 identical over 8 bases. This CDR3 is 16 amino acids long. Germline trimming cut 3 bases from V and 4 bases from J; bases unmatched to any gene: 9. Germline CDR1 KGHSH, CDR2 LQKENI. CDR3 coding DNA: TGTGCCAGCTCACCTCTTGCGGCGGGAGGATCAGATACGCAGTATTTT. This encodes CASSPLAAGGSDTQYF.

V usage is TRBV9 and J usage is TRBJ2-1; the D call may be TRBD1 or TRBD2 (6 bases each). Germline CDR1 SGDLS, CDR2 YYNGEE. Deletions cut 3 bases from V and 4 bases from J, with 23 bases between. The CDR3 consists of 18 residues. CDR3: CASSGGGVVRGLYNEQFF. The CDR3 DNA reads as TGTGCCAGCAGCGGAGGGGGAGTGGTGCGGGGTCTTTACAATGAGCAGTTCTTC.